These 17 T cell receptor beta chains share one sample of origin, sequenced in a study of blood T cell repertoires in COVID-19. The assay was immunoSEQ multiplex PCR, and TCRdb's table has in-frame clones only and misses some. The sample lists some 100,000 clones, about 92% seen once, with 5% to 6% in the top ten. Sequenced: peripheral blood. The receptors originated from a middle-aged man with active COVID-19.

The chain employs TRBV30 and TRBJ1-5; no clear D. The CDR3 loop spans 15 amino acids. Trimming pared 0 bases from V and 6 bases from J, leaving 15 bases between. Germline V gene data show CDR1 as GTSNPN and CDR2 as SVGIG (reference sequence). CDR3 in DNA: TGTGCCTGGAGTGTACGGGAAGGTTTGGGTCAGCCCCAGCATTTT. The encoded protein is CAWSVREGLGQPQHF.

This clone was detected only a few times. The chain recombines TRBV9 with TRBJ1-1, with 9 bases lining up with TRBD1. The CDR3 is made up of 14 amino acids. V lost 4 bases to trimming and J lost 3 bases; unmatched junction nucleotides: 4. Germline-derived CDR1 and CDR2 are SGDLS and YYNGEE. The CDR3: CASSSWTGDTEAFF. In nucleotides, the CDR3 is TGTGCCAGCAGCTCTTGGACAGGGGACACTGAAGCTTTCTTT. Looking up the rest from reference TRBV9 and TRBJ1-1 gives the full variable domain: DSGVTQTPKHLITATGQRVTLRCSPRSGDLSVYWYQQSLDQGLQFLIQYYNGEERAKGNILERFSAQQFPDLHSELNLSSLELGDSALYFCASSSWTGDTEAFFGQGTRLTVV.

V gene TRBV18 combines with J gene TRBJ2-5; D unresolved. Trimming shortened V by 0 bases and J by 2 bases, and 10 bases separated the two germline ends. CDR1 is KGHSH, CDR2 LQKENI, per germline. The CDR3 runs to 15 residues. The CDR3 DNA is TGTGCCAGCTCACCACCGACCACGACTCAAGAGACCCAGTACTTC. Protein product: CASSPPTTTQETQYF.

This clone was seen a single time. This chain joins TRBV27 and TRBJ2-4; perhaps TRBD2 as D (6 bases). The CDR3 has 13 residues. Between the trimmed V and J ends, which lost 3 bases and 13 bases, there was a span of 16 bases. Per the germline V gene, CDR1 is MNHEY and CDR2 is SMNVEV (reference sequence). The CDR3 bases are TGTGCCAGCAGTTTGGGACTCCCAGGGCTCCAGTACTTC. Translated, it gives CASSLGLPGLQYF.

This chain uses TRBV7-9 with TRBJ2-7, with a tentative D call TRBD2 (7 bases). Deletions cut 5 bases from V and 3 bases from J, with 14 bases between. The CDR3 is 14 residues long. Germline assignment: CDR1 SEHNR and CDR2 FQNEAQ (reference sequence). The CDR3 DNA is TGTGCCAGCAGCCAGGGAGGGGGTAGCTACGAGCAGTACTTC. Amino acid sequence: CASSQGGGSYEQYF.

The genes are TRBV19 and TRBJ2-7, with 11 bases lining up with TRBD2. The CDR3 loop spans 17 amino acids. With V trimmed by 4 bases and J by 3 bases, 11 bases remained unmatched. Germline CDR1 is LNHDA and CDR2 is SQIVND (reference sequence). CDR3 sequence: CASSNPGTSGPLYEQYF. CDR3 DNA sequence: TGTGCCAGTAGTAACCCCGGGACTAGCGGACCACTCTACGAGCAGTACTTC.

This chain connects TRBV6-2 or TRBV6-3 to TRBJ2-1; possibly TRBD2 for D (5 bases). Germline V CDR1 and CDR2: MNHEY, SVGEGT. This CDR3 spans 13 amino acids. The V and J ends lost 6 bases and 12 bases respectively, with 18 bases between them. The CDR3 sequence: CASSLGLVGRQFF. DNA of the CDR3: TGTGCCAGCAGCCTGGGCCTAGTAGGGAGGCAGTTCTTC.

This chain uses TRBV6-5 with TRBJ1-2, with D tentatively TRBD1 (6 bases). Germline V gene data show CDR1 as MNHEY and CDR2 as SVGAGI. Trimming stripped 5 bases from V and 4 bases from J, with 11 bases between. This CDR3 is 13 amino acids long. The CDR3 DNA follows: TGTGCCAGCAGTATTCAGACAGGCTATGGCTACACCTTC. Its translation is CASSIQTGYGYTF.

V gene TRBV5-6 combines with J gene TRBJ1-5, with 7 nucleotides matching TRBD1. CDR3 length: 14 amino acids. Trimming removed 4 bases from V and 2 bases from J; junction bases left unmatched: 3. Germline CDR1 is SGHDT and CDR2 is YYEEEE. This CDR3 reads CASSHRGGNQPQHF. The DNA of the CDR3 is TGTGCCAGCAGCCACAGGGGTGGCAATCAGCCCCAGCATTTT.

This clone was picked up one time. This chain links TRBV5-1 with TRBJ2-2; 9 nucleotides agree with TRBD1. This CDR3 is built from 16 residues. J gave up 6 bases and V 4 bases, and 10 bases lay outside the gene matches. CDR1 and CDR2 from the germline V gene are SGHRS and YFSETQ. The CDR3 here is CASSPAGTGFPGELFF. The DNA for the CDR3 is TGCGCCAGCAGCCCTGCCGGGACAGGGTTCCCCGGGGAGCTGTTTTTT.

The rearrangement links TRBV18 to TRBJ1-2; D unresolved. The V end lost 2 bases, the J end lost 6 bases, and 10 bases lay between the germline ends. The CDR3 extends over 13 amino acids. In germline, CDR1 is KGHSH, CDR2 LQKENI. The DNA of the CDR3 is TGTGCCAGCTCACCAGGGATGGAGGATGGCTACACCTTC. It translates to CASSPGMEDGYTF.

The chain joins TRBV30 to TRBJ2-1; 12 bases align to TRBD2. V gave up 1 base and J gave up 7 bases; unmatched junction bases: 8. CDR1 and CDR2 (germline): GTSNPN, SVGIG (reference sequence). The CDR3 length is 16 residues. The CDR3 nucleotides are TGTGCCTGGAGTGCACACGGACTAGCGGGACGAAATGAGCAGTTCTTC. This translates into CAWSAHGLAGRNEQFF. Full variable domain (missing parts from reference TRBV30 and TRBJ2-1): SQTIHQWPATLVQPVGSPLSLECTVEGTSNPNLYWYRQAAGRGLQLLFYSVGIGQISSEVPQNLSASRPQDRQFILSSKKLLLSDSGFYLCAWSAHGLAGRNEQFFGPGTRLTVL.

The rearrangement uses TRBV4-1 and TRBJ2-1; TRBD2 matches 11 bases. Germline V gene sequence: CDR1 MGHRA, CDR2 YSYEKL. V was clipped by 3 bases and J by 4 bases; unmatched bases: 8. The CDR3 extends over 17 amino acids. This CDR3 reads CASSQVAGTSGYNEQFF. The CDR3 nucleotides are TGCGCCAGCAGCCAGGTAGCCGGGACTAGCGGATACAATGAGCAGTTCTTC.

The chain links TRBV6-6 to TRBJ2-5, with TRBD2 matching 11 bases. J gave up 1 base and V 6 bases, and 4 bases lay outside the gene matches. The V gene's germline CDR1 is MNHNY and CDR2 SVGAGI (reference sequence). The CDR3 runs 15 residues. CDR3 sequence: CASRKTSGTQETQYF. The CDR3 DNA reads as TGTGCCAGCAGAAAGACTAGCGGGACCCAAGAGACCCAGTACTTC.

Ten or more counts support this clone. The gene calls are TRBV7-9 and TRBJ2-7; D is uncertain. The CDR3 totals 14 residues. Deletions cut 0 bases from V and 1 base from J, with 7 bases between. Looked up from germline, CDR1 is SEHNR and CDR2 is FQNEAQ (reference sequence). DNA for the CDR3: TGTGCCAGCAGCTTAGCAGCGCGGTCCTACGAGCAGTACTTC. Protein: CASSLAARSYEQYF. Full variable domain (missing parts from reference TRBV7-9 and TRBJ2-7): DTGVSQNPRHKITKRGQNVTFRCDPISEHNRLYWYRQTLGQGPEFLTYFQNEAQLEKSRLLSDRFSAERPKGSFSTLEIQRTEQGDSAMYLCASSLAARSYEQYFGPGTRLTVT.

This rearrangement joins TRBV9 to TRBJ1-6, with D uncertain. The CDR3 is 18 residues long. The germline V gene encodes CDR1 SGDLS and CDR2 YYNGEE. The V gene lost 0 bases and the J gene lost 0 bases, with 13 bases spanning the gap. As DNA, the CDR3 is TGTGCCAGCAGCGTAGCCAGTACCCGGGACTCCTATAATTCACCCCTCCACTTT. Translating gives CASSVASTRDSYNSPLHF.

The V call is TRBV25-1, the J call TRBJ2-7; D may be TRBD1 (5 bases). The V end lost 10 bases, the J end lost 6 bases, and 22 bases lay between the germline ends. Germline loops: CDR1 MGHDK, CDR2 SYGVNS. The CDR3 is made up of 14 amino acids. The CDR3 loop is CATQGRVQTSEQYF. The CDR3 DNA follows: TGTGCCACCCAGGGCCGGGTACAGACCTCCGAGCAGTACTTC.